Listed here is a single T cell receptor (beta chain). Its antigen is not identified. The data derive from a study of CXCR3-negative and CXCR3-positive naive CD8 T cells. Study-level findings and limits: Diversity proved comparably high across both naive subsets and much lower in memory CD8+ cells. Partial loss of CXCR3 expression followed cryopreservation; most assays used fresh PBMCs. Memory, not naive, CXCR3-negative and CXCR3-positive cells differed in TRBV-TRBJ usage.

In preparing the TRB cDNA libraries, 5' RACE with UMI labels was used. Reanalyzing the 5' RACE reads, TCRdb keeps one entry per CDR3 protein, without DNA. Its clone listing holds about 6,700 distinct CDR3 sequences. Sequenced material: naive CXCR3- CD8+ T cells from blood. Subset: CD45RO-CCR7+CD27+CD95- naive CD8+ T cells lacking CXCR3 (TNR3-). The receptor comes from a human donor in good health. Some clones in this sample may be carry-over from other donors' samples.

This CDR3 reads CSVVDTGGPYEQYF. The chain recombines TRBV29-1 with TRBJ2-7; lacking DNA, the TRBD1 call made by TCRdb goes unchecked. The germline gives CDR1 SQVTM, CDR2 ANQGSEA. The CDR3 sequence is 14 residues long.